A selection of T cell receptor beta chains follows, all from one sample in a study of blood T cell repertoires in COVID-19. The data were produced by immunoSEQ multiplex PCR, yet TCRdb's version contains in-frame clones alone and is incomplete. The repertoire holds around 95,000 clones, with 85% to 90% as singletons. The sequencing sample was made of peripheral blood. The source is a human donor in a cohort sampled during active COVID-19. Both conserved end residues are part of each CDR3. A D gene is named only where the DNA matches it firmly. Clone size is not always given. Where it is, it says once, few, many or a class for expanded clones.

j_gene,d_gene,abundance,v_gene,CDR3aa,CDR3nt
TRBJ2-3,TRBD2,.,TRBV28,CASSFLPGTSRIYTDTQYF,TGTGCCAGCAGTTTCCTCCCCGGGACTAGTCGTATCTACACAGATACGCAGTATTTT
TRBJ2-1,.,.,TRBV7-8,CASSPLDGGGEQFF,TGTGCCAGCAGCCCGTTGGACGGGGGAGGTGAGCAGTTCTTC
TRBJ2-5,TRBD2,.,TRBV7-9,CASRGTRKLRETQYF,TGTGCCAGCAGAGGGACTAGAAAATTGAGAGAGACCCAGTACTTC
TRBJ2-4,TRBD1,few,TRBV6-1,CASSEEKGGGKNIQYF,TGTGCCAGCAGTGAGGAGAAAGGGGGCGGCAAAAACATTCAGTACTTC
TRBJ1-1,.,once,TRBV3-1/TRBV3-2,CASSQDAGTEAFF,TGTGCCAGCAGCCAAGATGCGGGCACTGAAGCTTTCTTT
TRBJ1-1,.,.,TRBV5-6,CASSQGQIEAFF,TGTGCCAGCAGCCAAGGACAGATTGAAGCTTTCTTT
TRBJ2-5,.,.,TRBV6-2/TRBV6-3,CASSYSKRGETQYF,TGTGCCAGCAGTTACTCGAAAAGGGGAGAGACCCAGTACTTC
TRBJ2-5,TRBD2,.,TRBV28,CASSPDGREYKETQYF,TGTGCCAGCAGCCCCGACGGGCGGGAGTATAAAGAGACCCAGTACTTC
TRBJ2-1,TRBD2,.,TRBV19,CASSIVASGSLNEQFF,TGTGCCAGTAGTATAGTAGCTAGCGGGAGCCTCAATGAGCAGTTCTTC
TRBJ2-1,TRBD2,.,TRBV5-5,CASSHSPGSGRHNEQFF,TGTGCCAGCAGCCACTCTCCGGGTAGCGGGAGGCACAATGAGCAGTTCTTC
TRBJ1-3,.,few,TRBV6-1,CASSENTVSGNTIYF,TGTGCCAGCAGTGAAAATACAGTCTCTGGAAACACCATATATTTT
TRBJ1-2,.,.,TRBV4-1,CASSQDTVANYGYTF,TGCGCCAGCAGCCAAGATACAGTGGCTAACTATGGCTACACCTTC
TRBJ1-2,TRBD1,.,TRBV9,CASSVRQGNYGYTF,TGTGCCAGCAGCGTCAGACAGGGCAACTATGGCTACACCTTC
TRBJ1-6,TRBD1,.,TRBV10-2,CASSEQGAYNSPLHF,TGCGCCAGCAGTGAACAGGGGGCCTATAATTCACCCCTCCACTTT
TRBJ1-1,.,once,TRBV28,CASSPLGRREAFF,TGTGCCAGCAGTCCGCTAGGACGGAGGGAAGCTTTCTTT
TRBJ2-3,TRBD2,.,TRBV6-4,CASSDSLAGPDTQYF,TGTGCCAGCAGTGACTCTTTAGCGGGCCCAGATACGCAGTATTTT
TRBJ1-6,.,.,TRBV27,CASGPGTRGSPLHF,TGTGCCAGCGGCCCTGGGACGCGGGGGTCACCCCTCCACTTT
TRBJ1-5,.,.,TRBV11-2,CASSWAQGLVQPQHF,TGTGCCAGCAGCTGGGCACAGGGCTTGGTGCAGCCCCAGCATTTT
TRBJ2-5,.,.,TRBV2,CASRADYQETQYF,TGTGCCAGCAGGGCGGACTACCAAGAGACCCAGTACTTC
TRBJ2-6,.,.,TRBV24-1,CATSDSRGQFGANVLTF,TGTGCCACCAGTGATTCCCGAGGACAGTTCGGGGCCAACGTCCTGACTTTC
TRBJ1-1,.,.,TRBV20-1,CSAEDSEAFF,TGCAGTGCTGAGGACAGCGAAGCTTTCTTT
TRBJ1-6,.,.,TRBV6-1,CASSDVGVMSPLHF,TGTGCCAGCAGTGACGTGGGCGTAATGTCACCCCTCCACTTT
TRBJ2-1,.,.,TRBV5-4,CASSSPLGADEQFF,TGTGCCAGCAGCTCACCCCTAGGGGCCGATGAGCAGTTCTTC
TRBJ2-1,TRBD1,.,TRBV11-2,CASSYSYRGSYNEQFF,TGTGCCAGCAGCTACTCTTACAGGGGCTCCTACAATGAGCAGTTCTTC
TRBJ2-3,.,.,TRBV7-6,CASSLESLLGGDTQYF,TGTGCCAGCAGCTTAGAGAGCCTCTTGGGGGGAGATACGCAGTATTTT
TRBJ2-5,TRBD1,once,TRBV2,CASSVGQGTQYF,TGTGCCAGCAGTGTCGGACAGGGGACCCAGTACTTC
TRBJ1-2,.,once,TRBV4-1,CASSQADQDGYTF,TGCGCCAGCAGCCAAGCTGATCAGGATGGCTACACCTTC
TRBJ1-2,TRBD1,.,TRBV5-1,CASSETGGFYGYTF,TGCGCCAGCAGCGAGACAGGGGGCTTCTATGGCTACACCTTC
TRBJ2-7,TRBD2,.,TRBV28,CASRTSATYEQYF,TGTGCCAGTAGAACTAGCGCTACCTACGAGCAGTACTTC
TRBJ2-7,.,.,TRBV9,CASSVSGDGEQYF,TGTGCCAGCAGCGTTAGCGGCGACGGGGAGCAGTACTTC
TRBJ2-7,TRBD1,few,TRBV6-5,CASSYGPDRGSEQYF,TGTGCCAGCAGTTACGGGCCGGACAGGGGGTCCGAGCAGTACTTC
TRBJ1-2,.,.,TRBV28,CASSLQSNYGYTF,TGTGCCAGCAGTTTACAATCTAACTATGGCTACACCTTC
TRBJ1-1,TRBD1,.,TRBV5-1,CASRPGTGTTEAFF,TGCGCCAGCAGGCCCGGGACAGGGACCACTGAAGCTTTCTTT
TRBJ2-3,.,.,TRBV5-6,CASSGGTADTQYF,TGTGCCAGCAGCGGGGGGACCGCAGATACGCAGTATTTT
TRBJ1-1,.,.,TRBV19,CASSIFLAHTEAFF,TGTGCCAGTAGTATCTTCCTGGCACACACTGAAGCTTTCTTT
TRBJ1-5,TRBD1,many,TRBV19,CASSIEPWTGINQPQHF,TGTGCCAGTAGTATAGAACCCTGGACAGGGATCAATCAGCCCCAGCATTTT
TRBJ2-5,.,.,TRBV28,CASSLRGWNPRGGQETQYF,TGTGCCAGCAGTTTAAGGGGTTGGAACCCTAGGGGTGGGCAAGAGACCCAGTACTTC
TRBJ2-7,.,.,TRBV6-2/TRBV6-3,CASSYASRGYEQYF,TGTGCCAGCAGTTACGCGTCCAGGGGCTACGAGCAGTACTTC
TRBJ2-7,.,.,TRBV5-4,CASSAGIGSYEQYF,TGTGCCAGCAGCGCGGGCATCGGATCCTACGAGCAGTACTTC
TRBJ2-7,.,.,TRBV6-5,CASSYSDTTRYEQYF,TGTGCCAGCAGTTACTCGGACACAACAAGGTACGAGCAGTACTTC
TRBJ2-1,.,.,TRBV29-1,CSARGLDRSYNEQFF,TGCAGCGCCCGAGGCTTGGACAGATCCTACAATGAGCAGTTCTTC
TRBJ2-2,.,.,TRBV5-1,CASRREVGPTGELFF,TGCGCCAGCAGGAGGGAGGTGGGCCCGACCGGGGAGCTGTTTTTT
TRBJ2-7,TRBD1,.,TRBV7-2,CASSSPGQEYYEQYF,TGTGCCAGCAGCTCTCCGGGACAGGAGTACTACGAGCAGTACTTC
TRBJ2-1,.,once,TRBV28,CASSLTVSSYNEQFF,TGTGCCAGCAGTCTCACGGTAAGCTCCTACAATGAGCAGTTCTTC
TRBJ2-6,TRBD1,few,TRBV6-5,CATEGGSSGANVLTF,TGTGCCACCGAAGGGGGCAGCTCTGGGGCCAACGTCCTGACTTTC
TRBJ1-2,TRBD1,.,TRBV7-6,CASRITTGTKGYTF,TGTGCCAGCAGAATCACGACAGGGACAAAGGGCTACACCTTC
TRBJ2-7,TRBD1,.,TRBV7-8,CASSLGTGRGEQYF,TGTGCCAGCAGCTTAGGGACAGGGCGCGGCGAGCAGTACTTC